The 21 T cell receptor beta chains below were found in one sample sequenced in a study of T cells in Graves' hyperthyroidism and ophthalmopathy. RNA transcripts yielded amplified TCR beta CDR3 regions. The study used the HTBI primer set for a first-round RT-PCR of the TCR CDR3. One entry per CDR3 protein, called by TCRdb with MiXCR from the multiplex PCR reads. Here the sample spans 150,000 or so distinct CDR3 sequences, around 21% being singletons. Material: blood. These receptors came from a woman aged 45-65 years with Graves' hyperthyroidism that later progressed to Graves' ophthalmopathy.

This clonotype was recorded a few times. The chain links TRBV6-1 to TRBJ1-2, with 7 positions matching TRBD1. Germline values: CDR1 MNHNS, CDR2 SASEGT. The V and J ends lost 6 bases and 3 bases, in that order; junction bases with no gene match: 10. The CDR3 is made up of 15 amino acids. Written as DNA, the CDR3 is TGTGCCAGCAGGGACGGACAGGCCGCGCACTATGGCTACACCTTC. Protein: CASRDGQAAHYGYTF.

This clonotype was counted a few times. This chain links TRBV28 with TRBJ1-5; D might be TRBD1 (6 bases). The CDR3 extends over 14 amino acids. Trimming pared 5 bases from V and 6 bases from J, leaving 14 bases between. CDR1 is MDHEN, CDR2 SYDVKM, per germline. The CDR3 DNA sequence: TGTGCCAGCAGTCCGGGGGGCGCGGGTCAGCCCCAGCATTTT. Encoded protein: CASSPGGAGQPQHF.

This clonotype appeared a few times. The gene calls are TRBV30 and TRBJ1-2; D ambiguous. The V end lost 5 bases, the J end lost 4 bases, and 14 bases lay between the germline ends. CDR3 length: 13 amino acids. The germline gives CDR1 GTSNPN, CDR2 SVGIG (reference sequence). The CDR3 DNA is TGTGCCTGGGGGCCGGGTGGGAGCTATGGCTACACCTTC. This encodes CAWGPGGSYGYTF.

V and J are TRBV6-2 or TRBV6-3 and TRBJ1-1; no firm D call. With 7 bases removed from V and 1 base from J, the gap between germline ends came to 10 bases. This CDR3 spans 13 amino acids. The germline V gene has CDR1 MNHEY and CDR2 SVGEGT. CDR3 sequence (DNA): TGTGCCAGCAATATCCTTGAGAACACTGAAGCTTTCTTT. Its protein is CASNILENTEAFF.

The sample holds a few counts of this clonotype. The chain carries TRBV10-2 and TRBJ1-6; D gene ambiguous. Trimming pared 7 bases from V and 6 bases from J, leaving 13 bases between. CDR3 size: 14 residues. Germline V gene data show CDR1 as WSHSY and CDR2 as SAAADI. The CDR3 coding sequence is TGCGCCAGCAAAGTTGACACCTCTAATTCACCCCTCCACTTT. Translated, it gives CASKVDTSNSPLHF.

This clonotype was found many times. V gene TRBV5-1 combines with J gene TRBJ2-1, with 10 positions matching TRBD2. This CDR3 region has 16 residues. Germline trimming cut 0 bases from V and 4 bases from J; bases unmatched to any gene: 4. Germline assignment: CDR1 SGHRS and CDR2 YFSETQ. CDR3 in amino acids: CASSLAGAGGYNEQFF. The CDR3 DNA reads TGCGCCAGCAGCTTGGCGGGAGCGGGAGGGTACAATGAGCAGTTCTTC.

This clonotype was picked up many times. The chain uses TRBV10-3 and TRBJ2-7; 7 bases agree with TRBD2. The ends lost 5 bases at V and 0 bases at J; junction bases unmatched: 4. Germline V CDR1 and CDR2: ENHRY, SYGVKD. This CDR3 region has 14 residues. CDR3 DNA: TGTGCCATCAGTCCTAGCGGTAACTCCTACGAGCAGTACTTC. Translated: CAISPSGNSYEQYF.

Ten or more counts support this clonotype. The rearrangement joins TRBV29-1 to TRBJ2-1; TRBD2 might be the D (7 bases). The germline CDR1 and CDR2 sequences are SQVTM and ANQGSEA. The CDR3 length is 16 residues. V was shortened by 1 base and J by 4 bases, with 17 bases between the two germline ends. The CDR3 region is CSVEGGGGTFYNEQFF. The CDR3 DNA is TGCAGCGTTGAAGGGGGGGGGGGGACATTTTACAATGAGCAGTTCTTC.

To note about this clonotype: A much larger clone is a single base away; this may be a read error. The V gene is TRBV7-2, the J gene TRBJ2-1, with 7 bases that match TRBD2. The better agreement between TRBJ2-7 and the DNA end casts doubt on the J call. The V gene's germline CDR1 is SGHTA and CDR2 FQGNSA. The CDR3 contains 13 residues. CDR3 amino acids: CASSLREHNEQYF. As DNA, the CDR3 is TGTGCCAGCAGCTTGCGGGAGCACAATGAGCAGTACTTC.

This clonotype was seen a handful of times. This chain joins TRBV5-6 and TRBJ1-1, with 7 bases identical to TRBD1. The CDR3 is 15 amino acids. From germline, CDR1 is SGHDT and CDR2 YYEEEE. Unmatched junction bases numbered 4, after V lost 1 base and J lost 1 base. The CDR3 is CASSLIDRENTEAFF. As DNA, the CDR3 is TGTGCCAGCAGCTTGATCGACAGGGAGAACACTGAAGCTTTCTTT. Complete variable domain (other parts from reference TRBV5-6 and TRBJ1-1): DAGVTQSPTHLIKTRGQQVTLRCSPKSGHDTVSWYQQALGQGPQFIFQYYEEEERQRGNFPDRFSGHQFPNYSSELNVNALLLGDSALYLCASSLIDRENTEAFFGQGTRLTVV.

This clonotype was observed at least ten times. Here the CDR3 reads CASNPHKGYEQYF. DNA for the CDR3: TGTGCCAGCAACCCTCACAAAGGCTACGAGCAGTACTTC. V gene TRBV2 combines with J gene TRBJ2-7; the D is unclear. Between the trimmed V and J ends, which lost 7 bases and 3 bases, there was a span of 13 bases. This CDR3 comprises 13 residues. In germline, CDR1 is SNHLY, CDR2 FYNNEI.

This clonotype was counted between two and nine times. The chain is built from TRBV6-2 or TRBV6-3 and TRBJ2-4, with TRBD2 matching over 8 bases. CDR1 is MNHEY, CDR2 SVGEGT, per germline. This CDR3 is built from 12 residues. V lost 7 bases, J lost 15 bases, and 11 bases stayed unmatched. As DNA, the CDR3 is TGTGCCAGCACCTCTAGCGGGCCCCTATGGTACTTC. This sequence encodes CASTSSGPLWYF.

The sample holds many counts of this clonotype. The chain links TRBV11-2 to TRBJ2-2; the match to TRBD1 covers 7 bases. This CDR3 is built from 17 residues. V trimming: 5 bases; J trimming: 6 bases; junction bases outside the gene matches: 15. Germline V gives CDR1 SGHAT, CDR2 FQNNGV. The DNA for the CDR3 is TGTGCCAGCAGCCCCCGTTTTGGCAGGGGGAAAGCCGGGGAGCTGTTTTTT. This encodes CASSPRFGRGKAGELFF. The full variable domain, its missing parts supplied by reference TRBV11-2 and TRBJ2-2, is EAGVAQSPRYKIIEKRQSVAFWCNPISGHATLYWYQQILGQGPKLLIQFQNNGVVDDSQLPKDRFSAERLKGVDSTLKIQPAKLEDSAVYLCASSPRFGRGKAGELFFGEGSRLTVL.

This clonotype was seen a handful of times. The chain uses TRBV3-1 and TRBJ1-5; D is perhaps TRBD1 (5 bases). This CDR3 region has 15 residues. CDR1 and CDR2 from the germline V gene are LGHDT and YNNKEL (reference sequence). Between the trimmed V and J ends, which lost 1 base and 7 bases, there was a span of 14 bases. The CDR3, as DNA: TGTGCCAGCAGCCAAGTTAGGGACCTCGGGCAGCCCCAGCATTTT. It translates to CASSQVRDLGQPQHF.

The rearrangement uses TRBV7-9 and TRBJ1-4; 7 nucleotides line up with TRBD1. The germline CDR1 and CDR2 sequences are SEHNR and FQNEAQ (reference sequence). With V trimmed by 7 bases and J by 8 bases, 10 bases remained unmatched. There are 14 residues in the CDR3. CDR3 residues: CASKRRGPHEKLFF. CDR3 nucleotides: TGTGCCAGCAAACGAAGGGGGCCTCACGAAAAACTGTTTTTT.

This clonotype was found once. CDR3 DNA: TGTGCCAGCAGTGAAACAACGAATAAACACCAAGAGACCCAGTACTTC. It is translated as CASSETTNKHQETQYF. The J gene is TRBJ2-5, the V gene TRBV2; D is uncertain. CDR3 length: 16 residues. The V and J ends lost 2 bases and 0 bases respectively, with 13 bases between them. Germline-derived CDR1 and CDR2 are SNHLY and FYNNEI.

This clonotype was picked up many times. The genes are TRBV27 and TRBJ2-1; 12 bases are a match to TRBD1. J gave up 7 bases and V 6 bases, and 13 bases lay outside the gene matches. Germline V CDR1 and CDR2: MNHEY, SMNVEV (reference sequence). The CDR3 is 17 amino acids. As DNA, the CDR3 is TGTGCCAGCAGCTTAAACCTCGGGACAGGGGGCAAAAATGAGCAGTTCTTC. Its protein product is CASSLNLGTGGKNEQFF.

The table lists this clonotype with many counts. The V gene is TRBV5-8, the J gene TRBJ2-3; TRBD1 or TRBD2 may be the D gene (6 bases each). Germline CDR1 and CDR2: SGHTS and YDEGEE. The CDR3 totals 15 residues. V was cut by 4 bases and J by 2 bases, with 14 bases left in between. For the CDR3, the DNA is TGTGCCAGCAGCGACGGAGGGGGGATCACAGATACGCAGTATTTT. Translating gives CASSDGGGITDTQYF.

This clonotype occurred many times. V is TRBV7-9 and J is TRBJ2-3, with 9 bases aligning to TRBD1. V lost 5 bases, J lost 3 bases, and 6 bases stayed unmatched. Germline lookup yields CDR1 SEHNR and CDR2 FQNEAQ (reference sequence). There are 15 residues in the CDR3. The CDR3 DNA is TGTGCCAGCAGCGGTACAGGGGGCGCGACAGATACGCAGTATTTT. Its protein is CASSGTGGATDTQYF. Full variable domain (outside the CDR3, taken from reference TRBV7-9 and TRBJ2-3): DTGVSQNPRHKITKRGQNVTFRCDPISEHNRLYWYRQTLGQGPEFLTYFQNEAQLEKSRLLSDRFSAERPKGSFSTLEIQRTEQGDSAMYLCASSGTGGATDTQYFGPGTRLTVL.

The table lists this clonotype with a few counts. CDR3 loop: CASSDPNTEAFF. The CDR3, as DNA: TGTGCCAGCAGCGACCCGAACACTGAAGCTTTCTTT. This chain joins TRBV5-4 and TRBJ1-1; D is uncertain. This CDR3 region has 12 residues. Trimming cost V 4 bases and J 1 base, with 5 bases left between them. Germline values: CDR1 SGHNT, CDR2 YYREEE (reference sequence).

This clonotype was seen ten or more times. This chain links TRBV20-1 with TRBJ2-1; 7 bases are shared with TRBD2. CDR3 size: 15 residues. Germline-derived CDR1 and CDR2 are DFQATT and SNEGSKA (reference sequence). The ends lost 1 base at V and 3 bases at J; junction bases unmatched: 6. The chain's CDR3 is CSARVGGSVYNEQFF. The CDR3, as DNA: TGCAGTGCTAGAGTTGGCGGGAGTGTCTACAATGAGCAGTTCTTC.